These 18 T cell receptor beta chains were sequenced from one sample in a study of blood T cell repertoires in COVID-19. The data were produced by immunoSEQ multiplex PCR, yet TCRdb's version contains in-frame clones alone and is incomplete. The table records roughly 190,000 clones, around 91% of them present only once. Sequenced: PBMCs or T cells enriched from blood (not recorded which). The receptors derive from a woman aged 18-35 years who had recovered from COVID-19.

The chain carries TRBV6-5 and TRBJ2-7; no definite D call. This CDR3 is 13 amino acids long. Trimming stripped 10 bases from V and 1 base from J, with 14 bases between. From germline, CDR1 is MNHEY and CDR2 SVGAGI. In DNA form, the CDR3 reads TGTGCCACCGTCGGGTCTCCTTCCTACGAGCAGTACTTC. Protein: CATVGSPSYEQYF.

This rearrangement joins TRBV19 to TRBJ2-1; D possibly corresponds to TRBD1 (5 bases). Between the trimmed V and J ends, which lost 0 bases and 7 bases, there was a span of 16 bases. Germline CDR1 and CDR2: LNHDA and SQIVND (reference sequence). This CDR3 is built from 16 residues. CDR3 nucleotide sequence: TGTGCCAGTAGTATAGATTCGCAGGGTGCTCGGAATGAGCAGTTCTTC. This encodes CASSIDSQGARNEQFF.

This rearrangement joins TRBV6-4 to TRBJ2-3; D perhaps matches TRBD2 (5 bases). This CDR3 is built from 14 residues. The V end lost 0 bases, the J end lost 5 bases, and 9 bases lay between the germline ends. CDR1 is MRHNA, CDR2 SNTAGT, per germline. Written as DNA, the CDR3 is TGTGCCAGCAGTGACTCGGCTAGCCGAGATACGCAGTATTTT. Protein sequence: CASSDSASRDTQYF.

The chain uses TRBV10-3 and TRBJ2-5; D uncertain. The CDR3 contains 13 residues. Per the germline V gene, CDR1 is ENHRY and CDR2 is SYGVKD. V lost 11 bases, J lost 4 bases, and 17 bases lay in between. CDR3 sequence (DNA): TGTGCCGCCGGCGGAGAAATGCTAGAGACCCAGTACTTC. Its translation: CAAGGEMLETQYF.

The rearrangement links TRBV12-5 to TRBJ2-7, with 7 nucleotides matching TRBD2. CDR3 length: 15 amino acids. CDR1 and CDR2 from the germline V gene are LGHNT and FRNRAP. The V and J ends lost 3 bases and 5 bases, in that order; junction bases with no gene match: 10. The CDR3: CASGFGGGSYHEQYF. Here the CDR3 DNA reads TGTGCTAGTGGTTTTGGCGGGGGTTCGTACCACGAGCAGTACTTC.

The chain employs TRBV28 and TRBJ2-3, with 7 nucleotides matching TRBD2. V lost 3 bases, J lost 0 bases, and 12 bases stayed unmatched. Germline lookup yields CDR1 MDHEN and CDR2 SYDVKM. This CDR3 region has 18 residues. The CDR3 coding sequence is TGTGCCAGCAGTTTCTCCCCCCTAGCGGAGTTTAGCACAGATACGCAGTATTTT. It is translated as CASSFSPLAEFSTDTQYF.

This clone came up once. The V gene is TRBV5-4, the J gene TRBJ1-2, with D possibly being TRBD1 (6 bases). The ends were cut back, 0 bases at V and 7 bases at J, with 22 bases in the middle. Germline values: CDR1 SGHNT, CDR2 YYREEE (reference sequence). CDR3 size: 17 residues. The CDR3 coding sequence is TGTGCCAGCAGCTTGGAACCCAACAGGGCTGAAACTGGTGGCTACACCTTC. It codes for CASSLEPNRAETGGYTF.

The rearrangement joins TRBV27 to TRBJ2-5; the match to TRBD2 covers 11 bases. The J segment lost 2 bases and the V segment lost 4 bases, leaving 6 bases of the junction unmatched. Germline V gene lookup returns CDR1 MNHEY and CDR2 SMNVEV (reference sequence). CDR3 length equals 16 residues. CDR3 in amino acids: CASSSEGLAAQETQYF. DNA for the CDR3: TGTGCCAGCAGTTCGGAGGGACTAGCGGCGCAAGAGACCCAGTACTTC.

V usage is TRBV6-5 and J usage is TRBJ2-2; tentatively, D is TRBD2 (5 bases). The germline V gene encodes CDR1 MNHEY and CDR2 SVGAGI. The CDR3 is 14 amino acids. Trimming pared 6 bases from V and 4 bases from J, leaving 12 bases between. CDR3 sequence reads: CASRPYGVTGELFF. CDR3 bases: TGTGCCAGCAGGCCCTACGGGGTCACCGGGGAGCTGTTTTTT.

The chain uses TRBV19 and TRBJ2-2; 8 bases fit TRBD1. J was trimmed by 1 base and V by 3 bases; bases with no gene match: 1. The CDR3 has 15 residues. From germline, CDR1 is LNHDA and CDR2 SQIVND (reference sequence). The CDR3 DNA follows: TGTGCCAGTAGTATGGGACAGGTGAACACCGGGGAGCTGTTTTTT. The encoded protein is CASSMGQVNTGELFF. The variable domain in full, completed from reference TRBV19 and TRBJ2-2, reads DGGITQSPKYLFRKEGQNVTLSCEQNLNHDAMYWYRQDPGQGLRLIYYSQIVNDFQKGDIAEGYSVSREKKESFPLTVTSAQKNPTAFYLCASSMGQVNTGELFFGEGSRLTVL.

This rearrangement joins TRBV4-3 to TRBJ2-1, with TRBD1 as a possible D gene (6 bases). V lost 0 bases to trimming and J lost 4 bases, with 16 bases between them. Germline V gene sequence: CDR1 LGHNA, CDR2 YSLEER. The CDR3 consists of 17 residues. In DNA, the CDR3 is TGCGCCAGCAGCCAAGATCGTGGGCAGGGGTCATACAATGAGCAGTTCTTC. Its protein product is CASSQDRGQGSYNEQFF.

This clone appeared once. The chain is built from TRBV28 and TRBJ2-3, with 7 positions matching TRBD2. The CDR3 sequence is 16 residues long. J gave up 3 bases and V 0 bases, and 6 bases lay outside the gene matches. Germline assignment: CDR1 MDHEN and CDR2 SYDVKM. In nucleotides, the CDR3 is TGTGCCAGCAGTTTATGGCGGGAGTTAGGAACAGATACGCAGTATTTT. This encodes CASSLWRELGTDTQYF.

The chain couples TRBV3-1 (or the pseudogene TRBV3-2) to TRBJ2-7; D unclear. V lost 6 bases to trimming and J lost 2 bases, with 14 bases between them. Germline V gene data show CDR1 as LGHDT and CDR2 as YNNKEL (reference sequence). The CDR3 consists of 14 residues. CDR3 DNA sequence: TGTGCCAGCAGTCGGTTCCCCTCCCCCTACGAGCAGTACTTC. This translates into CASSRFPSPYEQYF.

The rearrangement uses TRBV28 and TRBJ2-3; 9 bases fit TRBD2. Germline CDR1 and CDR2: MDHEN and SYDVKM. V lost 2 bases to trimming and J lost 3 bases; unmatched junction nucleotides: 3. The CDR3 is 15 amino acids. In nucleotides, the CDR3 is TGTGCCAGCAGTTTAGCGGGAGGGCCGACAGATACGCAGTATTTT. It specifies CASSLAGGPTDTQYF.

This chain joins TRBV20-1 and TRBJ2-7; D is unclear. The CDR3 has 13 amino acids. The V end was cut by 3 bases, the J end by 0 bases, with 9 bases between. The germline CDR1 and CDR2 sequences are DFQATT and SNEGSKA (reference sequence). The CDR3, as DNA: TGCAGTGCTAGTAACAAGATCTCCTACGAGCAGTACTTC. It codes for CSASNKISYEQYF.

CDR3 nucleotide sequence: TGTGCCAGCAGCCTTTCACCCGGGACAGACTGGGAAAAACTGTTTTTT. Translating it yields CASSLSPGTDWEKLFF. The rearrangement joins TRBV4-2 to TRBJ1-4; 7 positions match TRBD1. CDR3 length equals 16 residues. Germline assignment: CDR1 LGHNA and CDR2 YNFKEQ. With V trimmed by 4 bases and J by 8 bases, 13 bases remained unmatched.

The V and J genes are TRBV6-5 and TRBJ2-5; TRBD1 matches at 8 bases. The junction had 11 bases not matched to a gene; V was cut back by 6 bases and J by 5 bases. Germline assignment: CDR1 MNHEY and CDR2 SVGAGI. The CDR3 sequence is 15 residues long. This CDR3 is CASSARGHGQETQYF. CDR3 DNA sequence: TGTGCCAGCAGCGCCAGGGGGCACGGGCAGGAGACCCAGTACTTC.

The chain's CDR3 is CASSHPSGSLYEQYF. CDR3 DNA sequence: TGCGCCAGCAGTCACCCTAGCGGGAGCCTATACGAGCAGTACTTC. The chain carries TRBV23-1 and TRBJ2-7; 10 bases are shared with TRBD2. TRBV23-1 carries the ORF label, with uncertain function. The CDR3 is made up of 15 amino acids. J gave up 4 bases and V 3 bases, and 6 bases lay outside the gene matches.